This T cell receptor (beta chain) was recovered during a study of shared clonotypes between healthy human individuals. Every subset had its genomic DNA shared out evenly among several immunoSEQ plates. Assay: immunoSEQ multiplex PCR; the TCRdb copy retains only in-frame clones and omits some. Here the sample spans 2 million to 2.5 million clones, more than 85% being singletons. This CDR3 has 15 residues. Germline CDR1 and CDR2: SGHVS and FQNEAQ. V gave up 3 bases and J gave up 0 bases, with 9 bases separating them. This clone was recorded once. Its antigen remains unknown. As defined, naive CD8 cells were CD45RO-negative and positively selected for CCR7, with terminally differentiated effector memory CD45RA+ cells excluded. General study findings and limits: An anticipated effect of sequencing depth on clonotype sharing among donors was recognized. The study found lower generation probabilities in non-shared clonotypes than in those shared by all four donors.

This receptor was identified in a man aged 18-30 years in good health. Some clones in this sample may be carry-over from other donors' samples. V usage is TRBV7-8 and J usage is TRBJ2-1; possible D gene TRBD2, 5 bases. Source material: naive CD8+ T cells from PBMCs. This CDR3 reads CASSFGSGSYNEQFF. Written as DNA, the CDR3 is TGTGCCAGCAGCTTCGGAAGCGGCTCCTACAATGAGCAGTTCTTC.